This note documents a single TCR beta chain sequence. Its target is unknown. The sample comes from a study of T cell responses to AZD1222 COVID-19 vaccine. For the study at large: Second-dose groups at about 4 or about 12 weeks were pooled. Study-wide results and caveats: Females made up more of the donors, who were largely white British, and clonal diversity may have come out too low. As reported, nearly half of all spike-specific TCRs target variant regions that are unmutated.

The data were produced by immunoSEQ multiplex PCR, yet TCRdb's version contains in-frame clones alone and is incomplete. The data show 150,000 to 200,000 clones, around 94% seen once. Source: peripheral blood, taken on day 0 of AZD1222 vaccination. The source of this sequence is an adult in good health.

The CDR3 protein is CASSLSGGGATDTQYF. CDR3 nucleotides: TGTGCCAGCAGCCTCTCCGGCGGGGGGGCCACAGATACGCAGTATTTT. The rearrangement joins TRBV3-1 (or the pseudogene TRBV3-2) to TRBJ2-3, with 9 bases matching TRBD2. The J segment lost 2 bases and the V segment lost 4 bases, leaving 7 bases of the junction unmatched. Germline V gene sequence: CDR1 LGHDT, CDR2 YNNKEL (reference sequence). The CDR3 loop spans 16 amino acids.